This TCR beta chain emerged from a study of T cell clones after liver transplantation. The V end was cut by 5 bases, the J end by 3 bases, with 6 bases between. Germline CDR1 SNHLY, CDR2 FYNNEI. The CDR3 spans 12 residues. The table came from immunoSEQ multiplex PCR; TCRdb's copy has only in-frame clones and leaves some out. This table holds about 120,000 clones, 90% found once. This chain uses TRBV2 with TRBJ2-3; D is undetermined. This receptor was obtained from a human patient who received a liver transplant. Some T cells may have originated in the graft donor. The sequencing here drew on CD4+ T cells from blood, taken 12 months after liver transplant. The CDR3 bases are TGTGCCAGCAGTTATACGACAGATACGCAGTATTTT. This sequence encodes CASSYTTDTQYF.